This T cell receptor (beta chain) comes out of a study of graft-versus-host responses after intestinal transplantation. The wider study: Recipients were all induced with anti-thymocyte globulin, then given tacrolimus and steroids for 2 to 3 years.

Trimming took 1 base from V and 7 from J, leaving 11 bases between them. Germline-derived CDR1 and CDR2 are SEHNR and FQNEAQ (reference sequence). This CDR3 contains 14 residues. Details on this clone: Its antigen remains unidentified.

The repertoire was sequenced with immunoSEQ multiplex PCR; TCRdb's copy has only in-frame clones and lacks some. Here the sample spans about 91,000 clones, 80% to 95% being singletons. Study outcomes and limitations: Ileal or blood samples showed some GvH clones first, and such clones were also found in recipient marrow.

The rearrangement links TRBV7-9 to TRBJ1-5; possibly TRBD1 for D (5 bases). The source material was unstimulated CD4+ T cells sorted from spleen or lymph node cells, sampled before transplant. This clonotype was sampled from a human donor who was the organ donor for an intestinal transplant. DNA of the CDR3: TGTGCCAGCAGCTTAGTAGGGGTAGGACAGCCCCAGCATTTT. Translation gives CASSLVGVGQPQHF.